Shown below are 12 T cell receptor beta chains from a single sample sequenced in a study of sequential checkpoint blockade in melanoma. The data were produced by immunoSEQ multiplex PCR, yet TCRdb's version contains in-frame clones alone and is incomplete. The sample includes about 2,200 clones, under 25% of them seen just once. Treatment denoted: randomized to nivolumab then ipilimumab (arm A) or the reverse (arm B). The source was tumor tissue (inferred from file names), collected from a patient given nivolumab and ipilimumab in sequence. The receptors stem from a human donor with melanoma.

The CDR3 here is CSVLPPSGGGHEQYF. The CDR3 nucleotides read TGCAGCGTTCTCCCCCCCTCGGGAGGGGGCCACGAGCAGTACTTC. This rearrangement joins TRBV29-1 to TRBJ2-7; possible D gene TRBD2, 8 bases. V was shortened by 5 bases and J by 5 bases, with 22 bases between the two germline ends. From germline, CDR1 is SQVTM and CDR2 ANQGSEA. The CDR3 runs 15 residues.

The rearrangement links TRBV9 to TRBJ2-1; 9 nucleotides line up with TRBD2. Unmatched junction bases numbered 6, after V lost 0 bases and J lost 8 bases. Germline-derived CDR1 and CDR2 are SGDLS and YYNGEE. The length of the CDR3 is 15 residues. CDR3 sequence reads: CASSVAGSGSYEQFF. The CDR3 region has the DNA TGTGCCAGCAGCGTAGCTGGTAGCGGGAGCTATGAGCAGTTCTTC.

This clone qualifies as medium-sized. V usage is TRBV11-3 and J usage is TRBJ1-5, with a weak D call TRBD1 (6 bases). Per germline, CDR1 SGHNT and CDR2 YENEEA. The CDR3 spans 16 residues. V shed 4 bases and J shed 4 bases, with 17 bases lying between them. The CDR3: CASSSGAGAGNQPQHF. Written as DNA, the CDR3 is TGTGCCAGCAGCTCCGGGGCAGGGGCTGGAAATCAGCCCCAGCATTTT.

There are many counts of this clone. DNA of the CDR3: TGTGCCAGCAGCTTAGAACGGGGGACAGGGGAAGATACGCAGTATTTT. Translation gives CASSLERGTGEDTQYF. V gene TRBV11-3 combines with J gene TRBJ2-3, with 10 bases lining up with TRBD1. Germline V gene sequence: CDR1 SGHNT, CDR2 YENEEA. CDR3 size: 16 residues. Losses at the gene ends were 0 bases for V and 5 bases for J; bases not matched to a gene: 5.

Many counts were recorded for this clone. This chain uses TRBV7-1 with TRBJ1-1; no definite D call. TRBV7-1 is an ORF, with its function uncertain. This CDR3 is built from 13 residues. V was trimmed by 4 bases and J by 4 bases, leaving 10 bases between them. The CDR3, as DNA: TGTGCCAGCAGCTTAAGAGCCGCCACTGAAGCTTTCTTT. Amino acid sequence: CASSLRAATEAFF.

This clone ranks as medium-sized. The chain couples TRBV11-3 to TRBJ2-1; TRBD2 matches 9 bases. The germline V gene encodes CDR1 SGHNT and CDR2 YENEEA. The V segment lost 0 bases and the J segment 6 bases; nucleotides outside the gene matches: 9. The CDR3 extends over 17 amino acids. Here the CDR3 reads CASSLDKGGRAFNEQFF. The CDR3 region has the DNA TGTGCCAGCAGCTTAGATAAAGGCGGGAGGGCCTTCAATGAGCAGTTCTTC.

This clone counts as medium-sized. This chain uses TRBV11-3 with TRBJ1-2, with D tentatively TRBD1 (5 bases). V was shortened by 3 bases and J by 4 bases, with 12 bases between the two germline ends. The V gene's germline CDR1 is SGHNT and CDR2 YENEEA. This CDR3 contains 14 residues. CDR3 amino acids: CASSLLGQSYGYTF. The CDR3 coding sequence is TGTGCCAGCAGCTTGTTAGGACAAAGCTATGGCTACACCTTC.

The sample holds a few counts of this clone. This chain's CDR3 is CASTGQRTTNEKLFF. The DNA of the CDR3 is TGTGCCAGCACCGGACAGAGAACAACTAATGAAAAACTGTTTTTT. J is TRBJ1-4 and V is TRBV6-8; TRBD1 might be the D (6 bases). The germline CDR1 and CDR2 sequences are MNHGY and SAAAGT. The ends were cut back, 7 bases at V and 0 bases at J, with 12 bases in the middle. This CDR3 region has 15 residues.

The gene calls are TRBV28 and TRBJ1-1; no firm D call. Germline CDR1 and CDR2: MDHEN and SYDVKM. This CDR3 has 13 amino acids. V gave up 5 bases and J gave up 1 base, with 8 bases separating them. The CDR3 coding sequence is TGTGCCAGCAGTATCTCCCCGAACACTGAAGCTTTCTTT. Residues: CASSISPNTEAFF.

This clone was seen a handful of times. V usage is TRBV6-8 and J usage is TRBJ2-7, with TRBD1 matching over 7 bases. The CDR3 contains 13 residues. Germline CDR1 reads MNHGY; CDR2 reads SAAAGT. The V segment lost 2 bases and the J segment 4 bases; nucleotides outside the gene matches: 2. CDR3 DNA sequence: TGTGCCAGCAGTTACGCCAGGGGGTACGAGCAGTACTTC. Encoded protein: CASSYARGYEQYF.

The J gene is TRBJ2-7, the V gene TRBV5-1; 9 positions match TRBD1. CDR3 length: 15 amino acids. Losses at the gene ends were 0 bases for V and 2 bases for J; bases not matched to a gene: 3. Germline CDR1 and CDR2: SGHRS and YFSETQ. The CDR3 loop reads CASSLEWTGAYEQYF. The CDR3 nucleotides read TGCGCCAGCAGCTTGGAGTGGACAGGGGCCTACGAGCAGTACTTC.

This clone was seen more than once but under ten times. The chain joins TRBV14 to TRBJ1-2; 9 bases map to TRBD1. Germline lookup yields CDR1 SGHDN and CDR2 FVKESK. This CDR3 spans 15 amino acids. Germline trimming cut 3 bases from V and 4 bases from J; bases unmatched to any gene: 6. DNA of the CDR3: TGTGCCAGCAGCCATGAGGGACAGGGCTTCTATGGCTACACCTTC. Protein sequence: CASSHEGQGFYGYTF.